Below are 15 T cell receptor beta chains sequenced from a single sample in a study of response to subunit inactivated influenza vaccine. TCRdb re-called the RT-PCR reads through MiXCR, storing one row per CDR3 protein. The sample has fewer than 550,000 distinct CDR3 sequences, 25% seen once. Sample: CD4+ T cells sorted from PBMCs, taken more than 4 days after vaccination. These TCRs come from a man in his fifties who received an inactivated influenza vaccine.

This clonotype was counted a few times. The chain couples TRBV29-1 to TRBJ1-2, with TRBD1 matching 7 bases. Germline CDR1 is SQVTM and CDR2 is ANQGSEA. The CDR3 loop spans 14 amino acids. V was clipped by 4 bases and J by 0 bases; unmatched bases: 5. CDR3 DNA: TGCAGCGTTGTTCAGGGGGGGCCTAACTATGGCTACACCTTC. This gives the protein CSVVQGGPNYGYTF.

The gene calls are TRBV7-6 and TRBJ2-5; the match to TRBD2 covers 7 bases. This CDR3 has 19 residues. Germline loops: CDR1 SGHVS, CDR2 FNYEAQ. V gave up 1 base and J gave up 1 base; unmatched junction bases: 15. CDR3 bases: TGTGCCAGCAGCTTAGGGTATTTAAGAGGACTAGGATCCCAAGAGACCCAGTACTTC. The encoded protein is CASSLGYLRGLGSQETQYF.

This clonotype appeared a few times. V and J are TRBV15 and TRBJ1-5; D not resolved. V lost 0 bases, J lost 5 bases, and 17 bases lay in between. The CDR3 extends over 17 amino acids. Germline V lookup: CDR1 LNHNV, CDR2 YYDKDF (reference sequence). The CDR3 region has the DNA TGTGCCACCAGCAGAGATCCGGGGAGTTTGCTGGATCAGCCCCAGCATTTT. This codes for CATSRDPGSLLDQPQHF.

This rearrangement joins TRBV20-1 to TRBJ2-7; 10 bases match TRBD2. V gave up 5 bases and J gave up 3 bases; unmatched junction bases: 10. CDR1 and CDR2 from the germline V gene are DFQATT and SNEGSKA (reference sequence). This CDR3 has 15 residues. DNA for the CDR3: TGCAGTGCTTACGCCGGGACTAGCGAGATCTACGAGCAGTACTTC. Its translation: CSAYAGTSEIYEQYF.

V usage is TRBV12-3 or TRBV12-4 and J usage is TRBJ1-5, with 7 bases that match TRBD1. Germline trimming cut 3 bases from V and 4 bases from J; bases unmatched to any gene: 9. The length of the CDR3 is 16 residues. The CDR3 sequence: CASSFGTEVANQPQHF. CDR3 in DNA: TGTGCCAGCAGTTTCGGGACAGAGGTCGCGAATCAGCCCCAGCATTTT.

The CDR3 DNA is TGCGCCAGCAGCTTGACTCAACAGGGGGCTGGGGAGCTGTTTTTT. Its protein is CASSLTQQGAGELFF. The V gene is TRBV5-1, the J gene TRBJ2-2, with 9 bases fitting TRBD1. Germline V gene sequence: CDR1 SGHRS, CDR2 YFSETQ. V lost 1 base to trimming and J lost 8 bases; unmatched junction nucleotides: 6. The CDR3 runs 15 residues.

The sample holds a few counts of this clonotype. J is TRBJ2-7 and V is TRBV20-1; D is possibly TRBD1 (6 bases). With 3 bases removed from V and 6 bases from J, the gap between germline ends came to 12 bases. This CDR3 region has 12 residues. The germline CDR1 and CDR2 sequences are DFQATT and SNEGSKA (reference sequence). CDR3 DNA sequence: TGCAGTGCTAGTCTAACAGGGCGCGAGCAGTACTTC. Protein: CSASLTGREQYF.

The sample holds many counts of this clonotype. This chain links TRBV30 with TRBJ2-2; D not certain. Germline V gene sequence: CDR1 GTSNPN, CDR2 SVGIG (reference sequence). V lost 8 bases and J lost 3, with 7 bases in between. This CDR3 region has 11 residues. For the CDR3, the DNA is TGTGCCCGAAGGTACACCGGGGAGCTGTTTTTT. Its protein product is CARRYTGELFF.

V gene TRBV20-1 combines with J gene TRBJ2-7; perhaps D is TRBD1 or TRBD2 (5 bases each). In germline, CDR1 is DFQATT, CDR2 SNEGSKA (reference sequence). This CDR3 has 16 residues. V shed 5 bases and J shed 0 bases, with 20 bases lying between them. CDR3 DNA: TGCAGTGCTCCCCCGACAGAGGGAGCAAGCTCCTACGAGCAGTACTTC. Translated, it gives CSAPPTEGASSYEQYF.

V usage is TRBV27 and J usage is TRBJ1-6, with D unclear. The CDR3 runs 13 residues. CDR1 and CDR2 from the germline V gene are MNHEY and SMNVEV (reference sequence). V was shortened by 3 bases and J by 6 bases, with 6 bases between the two germline ends. The CDR3 coding sequence is TGTGCCAGCAGTTTTTCCACTAATTCACCCCTCCACTTT. This codes for CASSFSTNSPLHF.

V is TRBV12-3 or TRBV12-4 and J is TRBJ2-7; the match to TRBD2 covers 9 bases. The CDR3 runs to 14 residues. V lost 3 bases to trimming and J lost 8 bases; unmatched junction nucleotides: 8. In nucleotides, the CDR3 is TGTGCCAGCAGTTTTGTAGCGGGAGAAGGCAAGCAGTACTTC. It translates to CASSFVAGEGKQYF.

This clonotype was detected many times. This chain uses TRBV18 with TRBJ2-4; TRBD2 matches at 8 bases. Germline V gene lookup returns CDR1 KGHSH and CDR2 LQKENI. J lost 3 bases, V lost 3 bases, and 10 bases had no gene match. The CDR3 runs 17 residues. The DNA of the CDR3 is TGTGCCAGCTCACCCCCCCGGGGGGGCAACGACAAAAACATTCAGTACTTC. It yields the protein CASSPPRGGNDKNIQYF.

The V call is TRBV7-2, the J call TRBJ2-1; no clear D. V lost 6 bases to trimming and J lost 9 bases, with 18 bases between them. The CDR3 runs to 14 residues. Germline CDR1 reads SGHTA; CDR2 reads FQGNSA. The DNA for the CDR3 is TGTGCCAGCAGTTTCGTCGGATCGTATGGTGAGCAGTTCTTC. Translated: CASSFVGSYGEQFF.

The V and J genes are TRBV20-1 and TRBJ2-3, with 12 bases identical to TRBD2. The germline gives CDR1 DFQATT, CDR2 SNEGSKA (reference sequence). This CDR3 has 15 amino acids. Trimming at V came to 5 bases and at J to 3 bases, leaving 6 bases not matched to a gene. The DNA of the CDR3 is TGCAGTGCTCCTAGCGGGAGGGCCTCGACAGATACGCAGTATTTT. Encoded protein: CSAPSGRASTDTQYF.

This clonotype occurred a few times. The chain couples TRBV5-8 to TRBJ2-5, with TRBD2 matching 10 bases. Trimming removed 4 bases from V and 5 bases from J; junction bases left unmatched: 5. This CDR3 is built from 14 residues. Germline V lookup: CDR1 SGHTS, CDR2 YDEGEE. In nucleotides, the CDR3 is TGTGCCAGCAGCCAAGGGACTAGCGCGGAGACCCAGTACTTC. It specifies CASSQGTSAETQYF.